This TCR beta chain is from a study of blood T cell repertoires in COVID-19. Whole-study context: Material from acute and convalescent COVID-19 was sourced from the United States, Italy and Spain.

Data came from immunoSEQ multiplex PCR; TCRdb stores just in-frame clones and leaves some out. The sample consists of roughly 150,000 clones, approximately 88% of them appearing once. The V and J ends lost 3 bases and 2 bases, in that order; junction bases with no gene match: 4. The CDR3 loop spans 15 amino acids. Germline V gene sequence: CDR1 KGHSH, CDR2 LQKENI. Note on this clone: The sample has other DNA sequences that encode this CDR3 too.

The receptor comes from a woman aged 80 or over with active or convalescent COVID-19. The chain has TRBV18 and TRBJ2-7; 10 nucleotides align to TRBD1. Sequenced sample: peripheral blood. The chain's CDR3 is CASSPSTGGTYEQYF. As DNA, the CDR3 is TGTGCCAGCTCACCCTCGACAGGGGGCACCTACGAGCAGTACTTC.